The clone carrying this T cell receptor (beta chain) was counted at least ten times. TCR beta CDR3 regions were amplified from RNA. In the first-round RT-PCR of the TCR CDR3, the HTBI primer set was used. TCRdb re-analysed the multiplex PCR reads in MiXCR, keeping a single row per CDR3 protein. Of hundreds of thousands of distinct CDR3 sequences in the sample, less than 15% were seen once. Per germline, CDR1 GTSNPN and CDR2 SVGIG (reference sequence). Trimming took 1 base from V and 9 from J; bases not matched to a gene: 9. This CDR3 is 14 amino acids long. The diagnoses drew upon clinical symptoms, serum thyroxine and TRAb, thyroid ultrasound and orbital computed tomography. Source material for PBMCs was over 7.5 ml fresh peripheral blood. These data belong to a study of T cells in Graves' hyperthyroidism and ophthalmopathy.

Sequences were obtained from blood. The chain is built from TRBV30 and TRBJ2-1, with 7 positions matching TRBD2. The clonotype was recovered from a woman younger than 30 with Graves' hyperthyroidism. CDR3 nucleotides: TGTGCCTGGAGTGGTAGCGGGCCTGACGGTGAGCAGTTCTTC. Translation: CAWSGSGPDGEQFF.